This TCR beta chain is from a study of blood T cell repertoires in COVID-19. Study-wide background: Some COVID-19 samples were acute and others convalescent; all came from the United States, Italy and Spain. From T cells, B-cell-depleted T cells, or PBMCs came the material, which was cDNA or gDNA.

Germline values: CDR1 LGHNA, CDR2 YNFKEQ. This CDR3 comprises 15 residues. With 1 base removed from V and 1 base from J, the gap between germline ends came to 10 bases. In the authors' methods: Estimated nucleated cell counts came from reference gene primer amplification. Measured with immunoSEQ multiplex PCR; TCRdb has only the in-frame clones, and not every one. The V and J calls and clone size come from that table; D and trimming were worked out from the DNA. The data contain 150,000 to 200,000 clones, 86% of them seen just once; the ten biggest clones take up 0.99%. The rearrangement links TRBV4-2 to TRBJ1-1; the D gene is possibly TRBD1 (5 bases). The sequenced material came from peripheral blood. The receptor was isolated from a man younger than 30 with acute or convalescent COVID-19. Here the CDR3 DNA reads TGTGCCAGCAGCCAAGTCCCAACAGGGAACACTGAAGCTTTCTTT. Protein: CASSQVPTGNTEAFF.